This T cell receptor (beta chain) was found in a study of regulatory T cells in long-lasting Graves disease. Investigators prepared the TCR beta libraries by applying iRepertoire HTBI primers and Arm-PCR of CDR3 regions. TCRdb redid the calling of the multiplex PCR reads with MiXCR, one entry per CDR3 protein. The data contain about 430,000 distinct CDR3 sequences, around a fifth of them seen just once; the ten biggest clones take up roughly an eighth. This clonotype has a count of ten or more. Time point noted: persistent/refractory GD, antithyroid drugs over 5 years with positive TRAb. Preparation of the TCR library used RNA extracted from PBMCs. Sequenced material: peripheral blood mononuclear cells (PBMCs), taken when the disease was refractory, from a patient treated with antithyroid drugs. The sequence was collected from a female donor with Graves disease.

The CDR3 here is CASSFSQRDGGRAPFQETQYF. DNA of the CDR3: TGTGCCAGCAGTTTTAGCCAGCGTGACGGCGGGAGAGCTCCCTTCCAAGAGACCCAGTACTTC. The chain carries TRBV12-3 or TRBV12-4 and TRBJ2-5, with 7 positions matching TRBD2. V shed 3 bases and J 1 base; nucleotides not matched to a gene: 23. The CDR3 contains 21 residues.